This T cell receptor beta chain was retrieved from a study of control samples from healthy donors and cancer patients. Only in-frame clones appear in the TCRdb table, and some are missing; sequencing was by immunoSEQ multiplex PCR. This sample carries roughly 130,000 clones, about 91% of them seen once, and the ten largest clones take approximately 9%. Input material: blood. This sequence was found in a man in his late teens or twenties in good health.

This chain's CDR3 is CASYTSGGYEQYF. The CDR3 DNA sequence: TGTGCCAGCTATACTAGCGGGGGCTACGAGCAGTACTTC. The J gene is TRBJ2-7, the V gene TRBV6-5; 11 bases match TRBD2. Germline V gives CDR1 MNHEY, CDR2 SVGAGI. With 8 bases clipped from V and 3 bases from J, the junction kept 3 bases outside the gene matches. This CDR3 is built from 13 residues.